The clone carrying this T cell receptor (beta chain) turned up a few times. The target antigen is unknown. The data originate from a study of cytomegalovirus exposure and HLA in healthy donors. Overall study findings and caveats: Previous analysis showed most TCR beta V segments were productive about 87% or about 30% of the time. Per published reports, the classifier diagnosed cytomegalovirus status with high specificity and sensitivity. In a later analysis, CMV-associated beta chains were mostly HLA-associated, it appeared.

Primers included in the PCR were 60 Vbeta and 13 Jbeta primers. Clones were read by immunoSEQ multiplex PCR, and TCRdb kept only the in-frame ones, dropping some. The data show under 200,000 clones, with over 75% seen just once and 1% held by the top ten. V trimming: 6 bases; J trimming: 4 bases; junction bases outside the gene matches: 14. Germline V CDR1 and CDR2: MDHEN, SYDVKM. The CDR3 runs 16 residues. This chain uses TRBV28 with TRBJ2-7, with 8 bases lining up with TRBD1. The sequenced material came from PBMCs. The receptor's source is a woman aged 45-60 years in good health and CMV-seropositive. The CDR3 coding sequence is TGTGCCAGCAGAAATTCAGGACAGGGTTTGAGATACGAGCAGTACTTC. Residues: CASRNSGQGLRYEQYF. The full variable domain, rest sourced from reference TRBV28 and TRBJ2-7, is DVKVTQSSRYLVKRTGEKVFLECVQDMDHENMFWYRQDPGLGLRLIYFSYDVKMKEKGDIPEGYSVSREKKERFSLILESASTNQTSMYLCASRNSGQGLRYEQYFGPGTRLTVT.